One and the same sample provided the 23 T cell receptor beta chains below, sequenced in a study of cytomegalovirus exposure and HLA in healthy donors. The PCR contained 60 Vbeta and 13 Jbeta primers. The method was immunoSEQ multiplex PCR; TCRdb's version includes in-frame clones alone and lacks a portion of them. Of approximately 100,000 clones in the sample, about 76% were seen once. The sequenced sample consisted of PBMCs. The source of these receptors is a human donor in good health.

The DNA of the CDR3 is TGTGCCAGTAGTAAGGTGACTGCAACTAATGAAAAACTGTTTTTT. This translates into CASSKVTATNEKLFF. This rearrangement joins TRBV19 to TRBJ1-4; D gene uncertain. Germline-derived CDR1 and CDR2 are LNHDA and SQIVND (reference sequence). This CDR3 region has 15 residues. Trimming removed 4 bases from V and 0 bases from J, with 9 bases in between.

The chain has TRBV4-3 and TRBJ1-2, with a weak D call TRBD1 (6 bases). V lost 2 bases and J lost 1, with 23 bases in between. This CDR3 comprises 19 residues. Germline V gene sequence: CDR1 LGHNA, CDR2 YSLEER. The CDR3 DNA reads TGCGCCAGCAGCCAACAAACAGGACAGTGGAGAGGTAATAACTATGGCTACACCTTC. It is translated as CASSQQTGQWRGNNYGYTF.

J is TRBJ2-1 and V is TRBV7-6; 12 bases agree with TRBD2. After removal of 4 bases from V and 7 bases from J, the junction contained 5 bases not matched to a gene. The CDR3 runs to 15 residues. Germline CDR1 and CDR2: SGHVS and FNYEAQ. CDR3 region: CASSSSTSGSNEQFF. CDR3 nucleotide sequence: TGTGCCAGCAGCTCTTCGACTAGCGGGAGTAATGAGCAGTTCTTC.

This clone is a singleton in its sample. V is TRBV5-1 and J is TRBJ2-7; 9 bases are a match to TRBD1. Trimming removed 4 bases from V and 3 bases from J; junction bases left unmatched: 5. Germline assignment: CDR1 SGHRS and CDR2 YFSETQ. The CDR3 runs 14 residues. CDR3 region: CASSPLTGGYEQYF. In DNA, the CDR3 is TGCGCCAGCAGCCCCTTGACAGGGGGCTACGAGCAGTACTTC. The variable domain in full, completed from reference TRBV5-1 and TRBJ2-7, reads KAGVTQTPRYLIKTRGQQVTLSCSPISGHRSVSWYQQTPGQGLQFLFEYFSETQRNKGNFPGRFSGRQFSNSRSEMNVSTLELGDSALYLCASSPLTGGYEQYFGPGTRLTVT.

This chain uses TRBV7-2 with TRBJ2-3; D is unclear. V was shortened by 2 bases and J by 0 bases, with 15 bases between the two germline ends. CDR3 length equals 17 residues. Germline V gene lookup returns CDR1 SGHTA and CDR2 FQGNSA. DNA for the CDR3: TGTGCCAGCAGCTTAAGGAGTAGAGTCTCAAGCACAGATACGCAGTATTTT. Encoded protein: CASSLRSRVSSTDTQYF.

This clone showed up just once. DNA of the CDR3: TGTGCCCTCGGGACAGGAGTATCCTACGAGCAGTACTTC. It encodes CALGTGVSYEQYF. The rearrangement uses TRBV2 and TRBJ2-7; TRBD1 agrees at 8 bases. The J segment lost 1 base and the V segment lost 11 bases, leaving 7 bases of the junction unmatched. The CDR3 extends over 13 amino acids. Germline V lookup: CDR1 SNHLY, CDR2 FYNNEI.

The chain couples TRBV29-1 to TRBJ2-3; 9 bases align to TRBD2. CDR1 and CDR2 from the germline V gene are SQVTM and ANQGSEA. Trimming cost V 3 bases and J 1 base; bases outside gene matches: 5. The CDR3 runs 15 residues. The CDR3 bases are TGCAGCGTTGACGGGGCTAGCGGGGGCACAGATACGCAGTATTTT. Protein product: CSVDGASGGTDTQYF.

This clone occurred a few times. The V gene is TRBV11-3, the J gene TRBJ2-3; 8 bases map to TRBD2. Trimming cost V 5 bases and J 5 bases; bases outside gene matches: 9. CDR1 is SGHNT, CDR2 YENEEA, per germline. This CDR3 has 15 residues. The chain's CDR3 is CASSPGGPRGDTQYF. The CDR3 nucleotides read TGTGCCAGCAGCCCGGGAGGGCCGCGAGGAGATACGCAGTATTTT.

This clone was counted once. The CDR3 nucleotides read TGTGCCAGCAGAGAAATGACTAGCGGGGGCCACGAGCAGTACTTC. Amino acids: CASREMTSGGHEQYF. This sequence joins TRBV6-5 and TRBJ2-7; TRBD2 aligns across 12 bases. The ends lost 6 bases at V and 5 bases at J; junction bases unmatched: 8. CDR3 length equals 15 residues. Germline assignment: CDR1 MNHEY and CDR2 SVGAGI.

This clone has a handful of counts. The V and J genes are TRBV6-6 and TRBJ2-7; 14 bases are shared with TRBD2. Germline-derived CDR1 and CDR2 are MNHNY and SVGAGI (reference sequence). V trimming: 6 bases; J trimming: 5 bases; junction bases outside the gene matches: 9. The CDR3 runs 16 residues. In DNA form, the CDR3 reads TGTGCCAGCAGGTTGACTAGCGGGAGGGCCGTAGACGAGCAGTACTTC. Its translation: CASRLTSGRAVDEQYF.

This chain links TRBV5-1 with TRBJ1-1; D is unclear. This CDR3 contains 15 residues. V was clipped by 1 base and J by 4 bases, with 14 bases between them. Germline V gene sequence: CDR1 SGHRS, CDR2 YFSETQ. CDR3 DNA sequence: TGCGCCAGCAGCTTGCAGGAGGGCTTAAGCACTGAAGCTTTCTTT. This encodes CASSLQEGLSTEAFF.

This rearrangement joins TRBV5-1 to TRBJ2-1; 7 bases map to TRBD1. The CDR3 length is 16 residues. Trimming at V came to 4 bases and at J to 5 bases, leaving 12 bases not matched to a gene. Germline CDR1 reads SGHRS; CDR2 reads YFSETQ. CDR3: CASSPFTGVQNNEQFF. The CDR3 region has the DNA TGCGCCAGCAGCCCCTTCACAGGGGTTCAAAACAATGAGCAGTTCTTC.

The V gene is TRBV2, the J gene TRBJ2-7; 10 bases are shared with TRBD2. Losses at the gene ends were 5 bases for V and 1 base for J; bases not matched to a gene: 2. Looked up from germline, CDR1 is SNHLY and CDR2 is FYNNEI. The CDR3 consists of 14 residues. The CDR3 region is CASSLAGVSYEQYF. The CDR3 region has the DNA TGTGCCAGCAGTCTAGCGGGGGTATCCTACGAGCAGTACTTC.

This clone was detected a few times. The chain combines TRBV6-6 with TRBJ2-3, with a tentative D call TRBD2 (6 bases). Germline V gene lookup returns CDR1 MNHNY and CDR2 SVGAGI (reference sequence). The V gene lost 4 bases and the J gene lost 14 bases, with 16 bases spanning the gap. The CDR3 runs to 12 residues. The CDR3: CASSSEEGFAYF. The CDR3 DNA is TGTGCCAGCAGTTCGGAGGAGGGATTCGCGTATTTT.

This clone was seen just once. The chain combines TRBV5-4 with TRBJ1-6, with 9 bases identical to TRBD1. The junction had 5 bases not matched to a gene; V was cut back by 4 bases and J by 6 bases. Germline loops: CDR1 SGHNT, CDR2 YYREEE (reference sequence). The CDR3 contains 15 residues. CDR3 region: CASSAWTGANSPLHF. In DNA form, the CDR3 reads TGTGCCAGCAGCGCGTGGACAGGGGCTAATTCACCCCTCCACTTT.

About this clone itself: Its ends do not fully match the called genes, so a read error is possible. Other DNA sequences within the sample encode an identical CDR3. The rearrangement uses TRBV13 and TRBJ1-1, with D perhaps matching TRBD1 (5 bases). The germline V gene encodes CDR1 PRHDT and CDR2 FYEKMQ (reference sequence). The CDR3 has 15 amino acids. In DNA form, the CDR3 reads TGTGCCAGCAGCCGAACTACGGACATGAACACTGAAGCTTTCTTC. Its protein product is CASSRTTDMNTEAFF.

The V call is TRBV7-6, the J call TRBJ2-7; 8 bases fit TRBD2. The V segment lost 0 bases and the J segment 4 bases; nucleotides outside the gene matches: 8. This CDR3 contains 16 residues. Germline-derived CDR1 and CDR2 are SGHVS and FNYEAQ. This chain's CDR3 is CASSLASGASQYEQYF. DNA of the CDR3: TGTGCCAGCAGCTTAGCTAGCGGGGCTAGTCAGTACGAGCAGTACTTC.

The V call is TRBV14, the J call TRBJ2-1; TRBD2 is a possible D gene (5 bases). The CDR3 extends over 15 amino acids. Deletions cut 4 bases from V and 6 bases from J, with 16 bases between. The germline gives CDR1 SGHDN, CDR2 FVKESK. DNA for the CDR3: TGTGCCAGCAGCCGGCTAGAGGGTTTCCGCAATGAGCAGTTCTTC. Translation gives CASSRLEGFRNEQFF.

This sequence joins TRBV6-5 and TRBJ2-7, with 9 bases fitting TRBD1. Trimming cost V 6 bases and J 2 bases; bases outside gene matches: 8. Germline V gives CDR1 MNHEY, CDR2 SVGAGI. The CDR3 runs to 15 residues. The CDR3 spells CASRPPGTGTYEQYF. As DNA, the CDR3 is TGTGCCAGCAGGCCTCCCGGGACAGGGACCTACGAGCAGTACTTC.

V is TRBV29-1 and J is TRBJ2-3, with a weak D call TRBD1 (6 bases). Germline assignment: CDR1 SQVTM and CDR2 ANQGSEA. The CDR3 runs 13 residues. V lost 6 bases to trimming and J lost 2 bases, with 12 bases between them. This CDR3 is CSVATGYTDTQYF. CDR3 sequence (DNA): TGCAGCGTCGCTACAGGGTACACAGATACGCAGTATTTT.

The chain has TRBV4-3 and TRBJ2-1; TRBD1 agrees at 8 bases. The CDR3 is made up of 16 amino acids. Germline CDR1 is LGHNA and CDR2 is YSLEER. The V segment lost 2 bases and the J segment 0 bases; nucleotides outside the gene matches: 3. CDR3 protein: CASSQYRGSSYNEQFF. The DNA for the CDR3 is TGCGCCAGCAGCCAATACAGGGGGAGCTCCTACAATGAGCAGTTCTTC.

This clone came up a few times. The chain joins TRBV4-1 to TRBJ2-2; tentatively, D is TRBD1 (5 bases). Germline V gives CDR1 MGHRA, CDR2 YSYEKL. Trimming left V 3 bases short and J 3 bases short, with 14 bases between. The CDR3 contains 16 residues. The CDR3: CASSHRVGYDTGELFF. The CDR3 nucleotides read TGCGCCAGCAGCCACAGGGTCGGGTATGACACCGGGGAGCTGTTTTTT.

The rearrangement joins TRBV6-1 to TRBJ1-5; D perhaps matches TRBD1 (6 bases). The V end lost 4 bases, the J end lost 7 bases, and 11 bases lay between the germline ends. The germline gives CDR1 MNHNS, CDR2 SASEGT. CDR3 length: 13 residues. The CDR3 reads CASSAGEGQPQHF. For the CDR3, the DNA is TGTGCCAGCAGTGCAGGGGAGGGCCAGCCCCAGCATTTT.